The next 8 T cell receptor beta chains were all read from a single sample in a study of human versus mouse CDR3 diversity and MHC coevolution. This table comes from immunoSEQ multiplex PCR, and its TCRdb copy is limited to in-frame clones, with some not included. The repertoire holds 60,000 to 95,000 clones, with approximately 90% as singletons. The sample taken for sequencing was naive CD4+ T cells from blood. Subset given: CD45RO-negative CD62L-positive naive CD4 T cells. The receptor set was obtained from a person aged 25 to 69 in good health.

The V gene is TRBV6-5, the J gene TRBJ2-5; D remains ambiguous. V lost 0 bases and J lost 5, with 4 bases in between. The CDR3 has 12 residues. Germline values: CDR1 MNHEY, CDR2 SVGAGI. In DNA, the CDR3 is TGTGCCAGCAGTTACTCCGGGGAGACCCAGTACTTC. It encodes CASSYSGETQYF.

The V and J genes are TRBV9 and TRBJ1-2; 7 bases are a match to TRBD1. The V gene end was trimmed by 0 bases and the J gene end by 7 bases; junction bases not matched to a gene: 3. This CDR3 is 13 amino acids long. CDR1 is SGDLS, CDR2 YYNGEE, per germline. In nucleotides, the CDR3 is TGTGCCAGCAGCGTAGGGGACAGTTTTGGCTACACCTTC. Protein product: CASSVGDSFGYTF.

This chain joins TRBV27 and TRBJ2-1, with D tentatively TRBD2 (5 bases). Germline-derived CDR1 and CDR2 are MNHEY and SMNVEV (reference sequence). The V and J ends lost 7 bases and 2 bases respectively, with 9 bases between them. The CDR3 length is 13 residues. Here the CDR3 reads CASIGDTYNEQFF. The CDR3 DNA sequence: TGTGCCAGCATCGGGGATACCTACAATGAGCAGTTCTTC.

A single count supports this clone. The CDR3, as DNA: TGTGCCAGCGTGGAGACGGGTGCTAAGGGGGAGCTGTTTTTT. The encoded protein is CASVETGAKGELFF. The V call is TRBV28, the J call TRBJ2-2; unclear D gene. The CDR3 totals 14 residues. Germline V gives CDR1 MDHEN, CDR2 SYDVKM. V was cut by 8 bases and J by 8 bases, with 18 bases left in between. Full variable domain (rest looked up from reference TRBV28 and TRBJ2-2): DVKVTQSSRYLVKRTGEKVFLECVQDMDHENMFWYRQDPGLGLRLIYFSYDVKMKEKGDIPEGYSVSREKKERFSLILESASTNQTSMYLCASVETGAKGELFFGEGSRLTVL.

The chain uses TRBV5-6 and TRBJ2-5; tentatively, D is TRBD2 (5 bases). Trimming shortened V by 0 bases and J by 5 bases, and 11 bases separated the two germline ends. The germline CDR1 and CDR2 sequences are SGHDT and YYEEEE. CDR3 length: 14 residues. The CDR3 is CASSLDPGGETQYF. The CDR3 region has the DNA TGTGCCAGCAGCTTGGATCCGGGCGGGGAGACCCAGTACTTC.

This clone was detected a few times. CDR3 loop: CSILAGGQQFF. The CDR3 DNA sequence: TGCAGTATCTTAGCGGGAGGGCAGCAGTTCTTC. The chain combines TRBV20-1 with TRBJ2-1, with TRBD2 identical over 11 bases. V trimming: 8 bases; J trimming: 11 bases; junction bases outside the gene matches: 5. CDR1 is DFQATT and CDR2 is SNEGSKA in the germline V gene (reference sequence). The CDR3 length is 11 residues.

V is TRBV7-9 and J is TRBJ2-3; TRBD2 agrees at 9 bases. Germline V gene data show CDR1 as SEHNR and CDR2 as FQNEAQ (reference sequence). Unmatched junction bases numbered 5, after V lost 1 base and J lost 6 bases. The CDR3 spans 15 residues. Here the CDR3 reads CASSLEGLARDTQYF. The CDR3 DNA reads TGTGCCAGCAGCTTAGAGGGACTAGCTAGGGATACGCAGTATTTT.

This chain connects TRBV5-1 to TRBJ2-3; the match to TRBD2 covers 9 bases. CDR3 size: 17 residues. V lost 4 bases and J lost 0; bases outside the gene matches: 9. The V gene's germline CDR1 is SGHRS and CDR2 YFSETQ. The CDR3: CASSAYLTSGSTDTQYF. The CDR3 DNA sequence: TGCGCCAGCAGCGCCTACCTGACTAGCGGTAGCACAGATACGCAGTATTTT.